Presented here are 22 T cell receptor beta chains from one specimen sequenced in a study of OX40 agonist ivuxolimab in advanced cancers. Library preparation employed the immunoSEQ multiplex PCR assay. The table comes from immuneACCESS by way of TCRdb, which keeps in-frame sequences with V and J called. Part of the clones is missing from these tables; in studies checked, under half for an unresolved V gene and the rest for unknown reasons. This sample has 90,000 to 100,000 clones in its table, and 75% to 90% of those were observed once. The ten largest clones represent 0.8% to 1% of the sample. The sample in question was CD4+ or CD8+ T cells sorted from blood, obtained in a trial of the OX40 agonist ivuxolimab. These receptors all stem from an adult with an advanced solid tumor such as melanoma, head and neck, liver or kidney cancer.

V gene TRBV6-5 combines with J gene TRBJ2-7, with a weak D call TRBD1 (6 bases). With 6 bases removed from V and 2 bases from J, the gap between germline ends came to 11 bases. The CDR3 runs 13 residues. Germline lookup yields CDR1 MNHEY and CDR2 SVGAGI. CDR3 amino acids: CASRPGTTYEQYF. CDR3 coding DNA: TGTGCCAGCAGGCCCGGGACAACCTACGAGCAGTACTTC.

This rearrangement joins TRBV6-6 to TRBJ1-6; 9 bases fit TRBD1. V dropped 5 bases and J dropped 5; count of bases not matched to a gene: 4. Germline CDR1 and CDR2: MNHNY and SVGAGI (reference sequence). The CDR3 is 15 amino acids. DNA for the CDR3: TGTGCCAGCAGTACGGGGACAGGGAATAATTCACCCCTCCACTTT. This gives the protein CASSTGTGNNSPLHF.

The chain's CDR3 is CASRTGGLYQETQYF. CDR3 nucleotide sequence: TGTGCCAGCAGGACGGGCGGACTGTACCAAGAGACCCAGTACTTC. This sequence joins TRBV2 and TRBJ2-5, with D tentatively TRBD2 (5 bases). V was cut by 6 bases and J by 0 bases, with 14 bases left in between. Germline V CDR1 and CDR2: SNHLY, FYNNEI. CDR3 size: 15 residues.

The V gene is TRBV28, the J gene TRBJ1-2, with D possibly being TRBD1 (5 bases). The CDR3 is 13 amino acids. Germline values: CDR1 MDHEN, CDR2 SYDVKM. With 8 bases removed from V and 4 bases from J, the gap between germline ends came to 14 bases. The CDR3 loop is CASFSEGSYGYTF. CDR3 nucleotides: TGTGCCAGCTTCAGTGAGGGGAGCTATGGCTACACCTTC.

V usage is TRBV5-1 and J usage is TRBJ2-2; 7 nucleotides line up with TRBD1. Germline CDR1 is SGHRS and CDR2 is YFSETQ. V shed 0 bases, J shed 4 bases, and the junction held 3 bases outside the gene matches. CDR3 length: 15 residues. CDR3 sequence: CASSLGQGFTGELFF. The DNA for the CDR3 is TGCGCCAGCAGCTTGGGACAGGGCTTCACCGGGGAGCTGTTTTTT.

The J gene is TRBJ1-2, the V gene TRBV30; 7 nucleotides align to TRBD1. This CDR3 has 11 residues. The germline V gene has CDR1 GTSNPN and CDR2 SVGIG (reference sequence). V dropped 3 bases and J dropped 7; count of bases not matched to a gene: 2. The CDR3 loop reads CAWSPGGGYTF. CDR3 sequence (DNA): TGTGCCTGGAGCCCAGGGGGTGGCTACACCTTC.

This rearrangement joins TRBV18 to TRBJ2-3; 7 nucleotides match TRBD2. The junction had 10 bases not matched to a gene; V was cut back by 5 bases and J by 2 bases. This CDR3 spans 16 amino acids. CDR1 and CDR2 from the germline V gene are KGHSH and LQKENI. CDR3 nucleotides: TGTGCCAGCTCATGGGCGGGAGTTCCGAACACAGATACGCAGTATTTT. Protein sequence: CASSWAGVPNTDTQYF.

This clone came up once. The CDR3 here is CASSLGDRSAGNTIYF. CDR3 DNA: TGCGCCAGCAGCTTGGGGGACAGGAGCGCTGGAAACACCATATATTTT. The chain recombines TRBV5-1 with TRBJ1-3, with 8 positions matching TRBD1. This CDR3 spans 16 amino acids. The V gene's germline CDR1 is SGHRS and CDR2 YFSETQ. V was pared by 0 bases and J by 2 bases, with 4 bases of the junction left unmatched.

The J gene is TRBJ2-1, the V gene TRBV6-5, with D perhaps matching TRBD1 or TRBD2 (5 bases each). This CDR3 comprises 13 residues. With 5 bases removed from V and 10 bases from J, the gap between germline ends came to 15 bases. Germline V gene sequence: CDR1 MNHEY, CDR2 SVGAGI. The CDR3 DNA reads as TGTGCCAGCAGTCTTCAGGGACCGGGAGAGCAGTTCTTC. As protein: CASSLQGPGEQFF.

The V gene is TRBV6-5, the J gene TRBJ2-3; 10 nucleotides align to TRBD2. V dropped 2 bases and J dropped 8; count of bases not matched to a gene: 7. There are 15 residues in the CDR3. Germline V lookup: CDR1 MNHEY, CDR2 SVGAGI. CDR3 protein: CASSYNGLAGATQYF. CDR3 nucleotides: TGTGCCAGCAGTTACAATGGCCTAGCGGGAGCTACGCAGTATTTT.

This chain uses TRBV4-3 with TRBJ1-2; unclear D gene. The CDR3 covers 15 residues. Trimming took off 0 bases at V and 4 bases at J, with 12 bases between the two ends. From germline, CDR1 is LGHNA and CDR2 YSLEER. This CDR3 reads CASSQDPASRYGYTF. DNA of the CDR3: TGCGCCAGCAGCCAAGATCCTGCCAGCCGCTATGGCTACACCTTC.

The J gene is TRBJ2-1, the V gene TRBV9; D unclear. Germline CDR1 is SGDLS and CDR2 is YYNGEE. With 4 bases removed from V and 0 bases from J, the gap between germline ends came to 8 bases. The CDR3 runs to 14 residues. The DNA of the CDR3 is TGTGCCAGCAGCCCCCTACCCTCCTACAATGAGCAGTTCTTC. The encoded protein is CASSPLPSYNEQFF. Variable domain in full (rest from reference TRBV9 and TRBJ2-1): DSGVTQTPKHLITATGQRVTLRCSPRSGDLSVYWYQQSLDQGLQFLIQYYNGEERAKGNILERFSAQQFPDLHSELNLSSLELGDSALYFCASSPLPSYNEQFFGPGTRLTVL.

The V call is TRBV7-2, the J call TRBJ1-1; 10 positions match TRBD1. Per germline, CDR1 SGHTA and CDR2 FQGNSA. J was trimmed by 10 bases and V by 3 bases; bases with no gene match: 14. This CDR3 has 16 amino acids. The chain's CDR3 is CASSFRQGASRVRAFF. In DNA, the CDR3 is TGTGCCAGCAGCTTCAGACAGGGGGCCTCGAGGGTCAGAGCTTTCTTT.

The genes are TRBV6-1 and TRBJ2-7, with TRBD1 matching 7 bases. V trimming: 6 bases; J trimming: 2 bases; junction bases outside the gene matches: 7. Per germline, CDR1 MNHNS and CDR2 SASEGT. CDR3 length equals 14 residues. The CDR3 DNA sequence: TGTGCCAGCAGCCCCGGGACAGTAACCTACGAGCAGTACTTC. As protein: CASSPGTVTYEQYF.

The CDR3 nucleotides are TGTGCCAGCTTCTCGGGGGTATCTGGCTACACCTTC. This gives the protein CASFSGVSGYTF. V and J are TRBV28 and TRBJ1-2; TRBD1 might be the D (5 bases). This CDR3 comprises 12 residues. Germline loops: CDR1 MDHEN, CDR2 SYDVKM. The V gene lost 8 bases and the J gene lost 7 bases, with 14 bases spanning the gap.

The V gene is TRBV11-1, the J gene TRBJ2-5; tentatively, D is TRBD1 (7 bases). The CDR3 length is 16 residues. The germline gives CDR1 SGHAT, CDR2 FQDESV (reference sequence). Trimming cost V 5 bases and J 3 bases, with 19 bases left between them. The CDR3 here is CASSPVEGALEETQYF. DNA of the CDR3: TGTGCCAGCAGCCCCGTGGAGGGGGCCCTTGAAGAGACCCAGTACTTC.

This clone was counted once. The CDR3 coding sequence is TGTGCCAGCAGTAAGGCGGGAGGAGGCAATGAGCAGTTCTTC. Translating gives CASSKAGGGNEQFF. The V call is TRBV6-4, the J call TRBJ2-1; 8 bases fit TRBD2. Germline-derived CDR1 and CDR2 are MRHNA and SNTAGT. V trimming: 5 bases; J trimming: 6 bases; junction bases outside the gene matches: 6. The CDR3 runs to 14 residues.

This clone has a single count. The rearrangement joins TRBV30 to TRBJ1-2; D is possibly TRBD1 (6 bases). Germline V lookup: CDR1 GTSNPN, CDR2 SVGIG (reference sequence). The V end lost 4 bases, the J end lost 8 bases, and 20 bases lay between the germline ends. The CDR3 spans 14 residues. The CDR3 reads CAWTRGLGARGYTF. The CDR3 DNA follows: TGTGCCTGGACTAGAGGCTTGGGGGCTCGGGGCTACACCTTC.

The V and J genes are TRBV2 and TRBJ2-7; D is unclear. Trimming took off 7 bases at V and 1 base at J, with 11 bases between the two ends. The CDR3 sequence is 13 residues long. Germline V gene sequence: CDR1 SNHLY, CDR2 FYNNEI. The CDR3 protein is CASTSGSSYEQYF. The CDR3 region has the DNA TGTGCCAGCACTTCGGGCAGTTCCTACGAGCAGTACTTC. Filled out from reference TRBV2 and TRBJ2-7, the complete variable domain reads EPEVTQTPSHQVTQMGQEVILRCVPISNHLYFYWYRQILGQKVEFLVSFYNNEISEKSEIFDDQFSVERPDGSNFTLKIRSTKLEDSAMYFCASTSGSSYEQYFGPGTRLTVT.

This sequence joins TRBV5-1 and TRBJ1-3, with a tentative D call TRBD1 (5 bases). Germline lookup yields CDR1 SGHRS and CDR2 YFSETQ. V was shortened by 0 bases and J by 1 base, with 8 bases between the two germline ends. The CDR3 is 15 amino acids. The CDR3 region has the DNA TGCGCCAGCAGCTTGGATGGGGGTTCTGGAAACACCATATATTTT. Translation: CASSLDGGSGNTIYF.

J is TRBJ1-2 and V is TRBV6-1; 8 bases are shared with TRBD1. J was trimmed by 5 bases and V by 2 bases; bases with no gene match: 7. CDR3 length: 15 residues. Germline assignment: CDR1 MNHNS and CDR2 SASEGT. The CDR3 coding sequence is TGTGCCAGCAGTGAAAGGGACAGGCAATTTTATGGCTACACCTTC. Translation: CASSERDRQFYGYTF.

This chain joins TRBV7-2 and TRBJ2-1; D not certain. Trimming left V 4 bases short and J 0 bases short, with 16 bases between. This CDR3 is 17 amino acids long. Germline V CDR1 and CDR2: SGHTA, FQGNSA. The CDR3 DNA is TGTGCCAGCAGCTCCCCCCGGTGGAGCCACTCCTACAATGAGCAGTTCTTC. It specifies CASSSPRWSHSYNEQFF.